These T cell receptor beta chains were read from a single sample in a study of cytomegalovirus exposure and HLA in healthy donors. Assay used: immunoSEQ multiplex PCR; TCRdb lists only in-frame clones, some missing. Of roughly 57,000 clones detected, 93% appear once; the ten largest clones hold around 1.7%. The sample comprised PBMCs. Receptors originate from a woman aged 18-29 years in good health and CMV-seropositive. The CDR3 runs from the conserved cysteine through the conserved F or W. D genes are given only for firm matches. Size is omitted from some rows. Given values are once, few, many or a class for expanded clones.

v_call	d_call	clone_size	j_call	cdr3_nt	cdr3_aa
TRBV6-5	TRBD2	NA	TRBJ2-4	TGTGCCAGCAGTTACTCGGGGACTAGCAAAAACATTCAGTACTTC	CASSYSGTSKNIQYF
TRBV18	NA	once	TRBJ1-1	TGTGCCAGCTCACTCCTAGGGGAGGGCACTGAAGCTTTCTTT	CASSLLGEGTEAFF
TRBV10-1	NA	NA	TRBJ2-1	TGCGCCAGCATGGAGGGAAATGAGCAGTTCTTC	CASMEGNEQFF
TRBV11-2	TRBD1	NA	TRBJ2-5	TGTGCCAGCAGCCCGGACAGGGTCCAAGAGACCCAGTACTTC	CASSPDRVQETQYF
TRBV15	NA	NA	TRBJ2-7	TGTGCCACCAGCAGAGAGAGTGCGGGTGCCTCCTACGAGCAGTACTTC	CATSRESAGASYEQYF
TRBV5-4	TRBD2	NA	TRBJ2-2	TGTGCCAGCAGCTCCGGGGGGAAAAACACCGGGGAGCTGTTTTTT	CASSSGGKNTGELFF
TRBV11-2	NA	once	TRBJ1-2	TGTGCCAGCAGCTTCGGGACAAACTATGGCTACACCTTC	CASSFGTNYGYTF
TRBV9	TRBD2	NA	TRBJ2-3	TGTGCCAGCAGCGCCCAAGCGGGGAGAAGCACAGATACGCAGTATTTT	CASSAQAGRSTDTQYF
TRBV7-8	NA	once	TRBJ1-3	TGTGCCAGCAGCGAAGGTGTTTCGGGTTCTGGAAACACCATATATTTT	CASSEGVSGSGNTIYF
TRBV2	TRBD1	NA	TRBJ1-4	TGTGCCAGCCTGCTCGGGACAGGGGGGTCAGCTAATGAAAAACTGTTTTTT	CASLLGTGGSANEKLFF